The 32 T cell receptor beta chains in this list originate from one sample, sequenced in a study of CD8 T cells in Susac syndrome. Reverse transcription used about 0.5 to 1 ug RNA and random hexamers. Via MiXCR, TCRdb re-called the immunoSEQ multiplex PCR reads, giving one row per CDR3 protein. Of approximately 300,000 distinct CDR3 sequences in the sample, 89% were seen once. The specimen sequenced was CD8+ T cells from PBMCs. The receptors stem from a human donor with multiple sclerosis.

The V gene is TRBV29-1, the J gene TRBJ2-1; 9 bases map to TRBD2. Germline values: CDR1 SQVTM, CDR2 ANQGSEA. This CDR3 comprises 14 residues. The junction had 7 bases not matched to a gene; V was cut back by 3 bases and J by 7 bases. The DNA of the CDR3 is TGCAGCGTTGAGGGGCTAGCGGGACAGAATGAGCAGTTCTTC. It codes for CSVEGLAGQNEQFF.

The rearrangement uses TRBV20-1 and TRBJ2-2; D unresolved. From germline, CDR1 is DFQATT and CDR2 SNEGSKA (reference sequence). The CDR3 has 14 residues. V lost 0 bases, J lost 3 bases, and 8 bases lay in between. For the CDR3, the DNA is TGCAGTGCTAGAGAGGGGTTCGACACCGGGGAGCTGTTTTTT. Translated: CSAREGFDTGELFF.

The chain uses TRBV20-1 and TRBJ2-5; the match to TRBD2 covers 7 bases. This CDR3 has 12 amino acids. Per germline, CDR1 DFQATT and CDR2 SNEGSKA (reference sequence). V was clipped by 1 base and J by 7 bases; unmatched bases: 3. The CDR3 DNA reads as TGCAGTGCTAGAGGGGAGGGGAGGACCCAGTACTTC. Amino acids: CSARGEGRTQYF.

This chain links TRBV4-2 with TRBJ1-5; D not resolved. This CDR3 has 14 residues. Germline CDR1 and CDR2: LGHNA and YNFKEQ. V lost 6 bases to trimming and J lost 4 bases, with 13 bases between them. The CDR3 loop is CASSSLQANQPQHF. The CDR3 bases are TGTGCCAGCAGTTCCCTCCAGGCTAATCAGCCCCAGCATTTT.

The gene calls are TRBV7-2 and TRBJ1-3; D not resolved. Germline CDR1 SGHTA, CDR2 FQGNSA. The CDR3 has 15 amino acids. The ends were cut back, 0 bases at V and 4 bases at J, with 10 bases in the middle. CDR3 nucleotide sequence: TGTGCCAGCAGCTTAGCCGGGTTCGGCGGAAACACCATATATTTT. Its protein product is CASSLAGFGGNTIYF.

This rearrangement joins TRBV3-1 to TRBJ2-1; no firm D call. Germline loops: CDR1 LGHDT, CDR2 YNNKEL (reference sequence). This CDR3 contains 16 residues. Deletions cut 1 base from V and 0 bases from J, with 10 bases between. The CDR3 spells CASSQAAVSSYNEQFF. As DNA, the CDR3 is TGTGCCAGCAGCCAAGCCGCGGTAAGCTCCTACAATGAGCAGTTCTTC.

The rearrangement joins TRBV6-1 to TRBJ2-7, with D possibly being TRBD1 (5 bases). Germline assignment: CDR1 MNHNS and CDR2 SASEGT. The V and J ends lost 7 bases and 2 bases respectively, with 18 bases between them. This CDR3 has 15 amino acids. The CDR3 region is CASKTRADVPYEQYF. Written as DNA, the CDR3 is TGTGCCAGCAAGACCAGGGCTGACGTTCCCTACGAGCAGTACTTC.

CDR3 sequence (DNA): TGCGCCAGCAGCCAAGATCGAGAGGGCTGGAACAATGAGCAGTTCTTC. Protein: CASSQDREGWNNEQFF. This chain joins TRBV4-3 and TRBJ2-1; tentative D call: TRBD2 (5 bases). CDR1 is LGHNA and CDR2 is YSLEER in the germline V gene. V dropped 0 bases and J dropped 5 bases, with 14 bases sitting between them. The CDR3 length is 16 residues.

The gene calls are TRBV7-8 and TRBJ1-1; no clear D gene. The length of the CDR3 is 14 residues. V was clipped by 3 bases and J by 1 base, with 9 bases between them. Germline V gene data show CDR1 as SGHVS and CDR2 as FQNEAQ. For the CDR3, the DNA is TGTGCCAGCAGCTTTGGAAACGGGAACACTGAAGCTTTCTTT. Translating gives CASSFGNGNTEAFF.

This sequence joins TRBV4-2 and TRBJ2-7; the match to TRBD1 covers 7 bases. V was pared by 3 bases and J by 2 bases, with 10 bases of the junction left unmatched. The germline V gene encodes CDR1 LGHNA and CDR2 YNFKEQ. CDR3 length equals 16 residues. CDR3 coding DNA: TGTGCCAGCAGCCACTCGACAGGGAGCGAAACCTACGAGCAGTACTTC. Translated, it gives CASSHSTGSETYEQYF.

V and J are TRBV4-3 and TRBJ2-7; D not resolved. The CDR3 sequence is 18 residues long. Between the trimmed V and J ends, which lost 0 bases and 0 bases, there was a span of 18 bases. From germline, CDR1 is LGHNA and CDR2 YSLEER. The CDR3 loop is CASSQDLTSAELSYEQYF. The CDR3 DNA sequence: TGCGCCAGCAGCCAAGACTTAACATCCGCGGAGCTCTCCTACGAGCAGTACTTC.

CDR3 bases: TGTGCCAGCAGCCCCCACCCATGGGGCGGGAGCGGCGAAGAGACCCAGTACTTC. This codes for CASSPHPWGGSGEETQYF. J is TRBJ2-5 and V is TRBV9; 7 bases agree with TRBD2. Germline V gives CDR1 SGDLS, CDR2 YYNGEE. V gave up 4 bases and J gave up 3 bases; unmatched junction bases: 18. The CDR3 totals 18 residues.

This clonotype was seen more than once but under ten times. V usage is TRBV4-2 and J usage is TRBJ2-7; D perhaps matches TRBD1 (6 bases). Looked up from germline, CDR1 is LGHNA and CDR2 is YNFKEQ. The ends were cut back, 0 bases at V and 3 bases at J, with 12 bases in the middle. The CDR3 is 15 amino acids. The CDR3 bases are TGTGCCAGCAGCCAAGAATCCGGACAGAACTACGAGCAGTACTTC. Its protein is CASSQESGQNYEQYF.

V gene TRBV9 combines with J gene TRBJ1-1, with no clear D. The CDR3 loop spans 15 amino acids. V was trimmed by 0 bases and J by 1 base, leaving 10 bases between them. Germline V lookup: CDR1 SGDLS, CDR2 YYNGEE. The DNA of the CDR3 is TGTGCCAGCAGCGTAGGGCCTCACGGGAACACTGAAGCTTTCTTT. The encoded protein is CASSVGPHGNTEAFF.

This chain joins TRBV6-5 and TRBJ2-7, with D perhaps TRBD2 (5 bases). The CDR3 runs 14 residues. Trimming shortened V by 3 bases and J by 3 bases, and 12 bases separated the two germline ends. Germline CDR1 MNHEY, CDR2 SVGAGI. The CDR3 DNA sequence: TGTGCCAGCAGTTATTCGGGGTCCCACTACGAGCAGTACTTC. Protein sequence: CASSYSGSHYEQYF.

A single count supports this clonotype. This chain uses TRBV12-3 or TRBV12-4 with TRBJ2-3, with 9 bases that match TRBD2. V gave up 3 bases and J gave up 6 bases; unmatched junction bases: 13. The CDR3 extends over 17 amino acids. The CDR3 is CASSLFLAGTLRDTQYF. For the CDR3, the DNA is TGTGCCAGCAGTTTGTTTCTAGCGGGGACACTCAGGGATACGCAGTATTTT.

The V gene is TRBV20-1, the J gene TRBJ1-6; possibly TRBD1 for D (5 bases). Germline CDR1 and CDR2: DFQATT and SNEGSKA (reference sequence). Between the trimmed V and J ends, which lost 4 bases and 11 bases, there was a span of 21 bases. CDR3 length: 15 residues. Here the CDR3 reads CSANAVQEGNPPLHF. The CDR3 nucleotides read TGCAGTGCTAATGCGGTTCAGGAGGGGAATCCACCCCTCCACTTT.

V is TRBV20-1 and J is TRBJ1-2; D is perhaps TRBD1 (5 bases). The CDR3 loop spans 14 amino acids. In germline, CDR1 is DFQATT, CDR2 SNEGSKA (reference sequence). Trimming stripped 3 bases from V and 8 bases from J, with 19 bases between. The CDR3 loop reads CSASSGGGHRGYTF. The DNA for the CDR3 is TGCAGTGCTAGCTCCGGCGGTGGCCACAGGGGCTACACCTTC.

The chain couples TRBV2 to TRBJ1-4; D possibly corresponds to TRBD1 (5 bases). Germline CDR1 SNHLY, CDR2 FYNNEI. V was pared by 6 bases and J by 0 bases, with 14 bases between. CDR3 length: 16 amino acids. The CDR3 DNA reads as TGTGCCAGCAGCAACCTCCTGACAGCAACTAATGAAAAACTGTTTTTT. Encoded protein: CASSNLLTATNEKLFF. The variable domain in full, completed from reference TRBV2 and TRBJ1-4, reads EPEVTQTPSHQVTQMGQEVILRCVPISNHLYFYWYRQILGQKVEFLVSFYNNEISEKSEIFDDQFSVERPDGSNFTLKIRSTKLEDSAMYFCASSNLLTATNEKLFFGSGTQLSVL.

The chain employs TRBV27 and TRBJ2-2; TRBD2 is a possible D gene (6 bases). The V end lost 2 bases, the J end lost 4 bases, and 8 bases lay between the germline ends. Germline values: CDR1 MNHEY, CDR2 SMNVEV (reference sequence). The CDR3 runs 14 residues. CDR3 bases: TGTGCCAGCAGTTTAGGGGGGATCACCGGGGAGCTGTTTTTT. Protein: CASSLGGITGELFF.

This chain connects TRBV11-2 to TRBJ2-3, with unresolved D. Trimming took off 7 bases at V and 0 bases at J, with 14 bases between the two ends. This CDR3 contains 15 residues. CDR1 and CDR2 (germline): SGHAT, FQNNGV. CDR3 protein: CASTFQVTSTDTQYF. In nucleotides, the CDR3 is TGTGCCAGCACCTTTCAGGTTACTAGCACAGATACGCAGTATTTT. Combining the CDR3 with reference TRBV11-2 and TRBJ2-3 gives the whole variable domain EAGVAQSPRYKIIEKRQSVAFWCNPISGHATLYWYQQILGQGPKLLIQFQNNGVVDDSQLPKDRFSAERLKGVDSTLKIQPAKLEDSAVYLCASTFQVTSTDTQYFGPGTRLTVL.

The CDR3 bases are TGTGCCAGCAGAACGGGACTAGCGGGGGAAATTTCTAGCACAGATACGCAGTATTTT. Protein product: CASRTGLAGEISSTDTQYF. V is TRBV7-9 and J is TRBJ2-3; 14 bases match TRBD2. The CDR3 loop spans 19 amino acids. After removal of 6 bases from V and 0 bases from J, the junction contained 11 bases not matched to a gene. Germline lookup yields CDR1 SEHNR and CDR2 FQNEAQ (reference sequence).

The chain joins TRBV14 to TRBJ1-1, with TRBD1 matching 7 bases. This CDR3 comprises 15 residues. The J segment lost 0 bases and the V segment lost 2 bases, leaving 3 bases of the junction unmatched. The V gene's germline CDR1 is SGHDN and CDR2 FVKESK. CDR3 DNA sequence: TGTGCCAGCAGCCAAACGACAGGGATGAACACTGAAGCTTTCTTT. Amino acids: CASSQTTGMNTEAFF.

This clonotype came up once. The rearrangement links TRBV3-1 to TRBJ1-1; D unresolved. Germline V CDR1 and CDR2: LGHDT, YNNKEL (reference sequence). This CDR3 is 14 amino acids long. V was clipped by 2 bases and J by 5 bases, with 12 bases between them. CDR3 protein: CASSQITGRTEAFF. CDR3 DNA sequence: TGTGCCAGCAGCCAAATCACGGGTCGGACTGAAGCTTTCTTT.

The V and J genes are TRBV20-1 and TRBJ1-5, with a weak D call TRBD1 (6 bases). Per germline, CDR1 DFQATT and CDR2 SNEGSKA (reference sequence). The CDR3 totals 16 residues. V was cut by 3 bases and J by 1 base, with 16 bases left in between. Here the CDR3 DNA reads TGCAGTGCTAGTGCCCAGGGGACTTGGAGCAATCAGCCCCAGCATTTT. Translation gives CSASAQGTWSNQPQHF.

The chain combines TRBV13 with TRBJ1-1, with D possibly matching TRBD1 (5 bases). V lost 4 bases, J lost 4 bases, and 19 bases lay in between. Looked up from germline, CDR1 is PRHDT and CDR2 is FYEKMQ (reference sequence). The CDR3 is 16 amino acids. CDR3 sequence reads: CASSYQGRGIGTEAFF. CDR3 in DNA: TGTGCCAGCAGCTACCAGGGCCGCGGGATCGGCACTGAAGCTTTCTTT.

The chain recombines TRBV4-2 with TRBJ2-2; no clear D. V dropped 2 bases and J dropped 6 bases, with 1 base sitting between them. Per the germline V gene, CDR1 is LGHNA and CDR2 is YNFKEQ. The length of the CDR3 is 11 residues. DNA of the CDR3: TGTGCCAGCAGCCAATCCGGGGAGCTGTTTTTT. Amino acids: CASSQSGELFF.

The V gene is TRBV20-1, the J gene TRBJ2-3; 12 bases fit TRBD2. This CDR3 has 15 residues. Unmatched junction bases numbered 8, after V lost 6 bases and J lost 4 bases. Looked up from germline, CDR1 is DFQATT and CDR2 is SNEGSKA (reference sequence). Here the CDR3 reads CSALLAGGSADTQYF. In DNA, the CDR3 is TGCAGTGCCCTCCTAGCGGGAGGGTCGGCAGATACGCAGTATTTT.

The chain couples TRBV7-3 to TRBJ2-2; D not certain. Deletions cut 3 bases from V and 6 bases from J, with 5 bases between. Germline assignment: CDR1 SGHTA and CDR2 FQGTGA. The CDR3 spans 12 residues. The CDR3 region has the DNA TGTGCCAGCAGCTTCCGGTCCGGGGAGCTGTTTTTT. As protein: CASSFRSGELFF. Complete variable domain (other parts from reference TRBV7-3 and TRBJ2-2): GAGVSQTPSNKVTEKGKYVELRCDPISGHTALYWYRQSLGQGPEFLIYFQGTGAADDSGLPNDRFFAVRPEGSVSTLKIQRTERGDSAVYLCASSFRSGELFFGEGSRLTVL.

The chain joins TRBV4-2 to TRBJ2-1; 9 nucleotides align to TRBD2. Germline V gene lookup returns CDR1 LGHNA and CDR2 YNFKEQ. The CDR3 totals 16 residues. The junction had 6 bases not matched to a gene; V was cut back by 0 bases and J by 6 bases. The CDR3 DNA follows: TGTGCCAGCAGCCAAGAACCGGGACTAGCCATCAATGAGCAGTTCTTC. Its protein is CASSQEPGLAINEQFF.

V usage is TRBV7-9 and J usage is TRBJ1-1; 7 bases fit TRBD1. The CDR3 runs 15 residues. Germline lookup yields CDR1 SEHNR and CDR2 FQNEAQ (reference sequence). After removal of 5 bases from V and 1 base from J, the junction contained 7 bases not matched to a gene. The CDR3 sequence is CASSRPRGKNTEAFF. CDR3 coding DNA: TGTGCCAGCAGCCGCCCCAGGGGGAAGAACACTGAAGCTTTCTTT.

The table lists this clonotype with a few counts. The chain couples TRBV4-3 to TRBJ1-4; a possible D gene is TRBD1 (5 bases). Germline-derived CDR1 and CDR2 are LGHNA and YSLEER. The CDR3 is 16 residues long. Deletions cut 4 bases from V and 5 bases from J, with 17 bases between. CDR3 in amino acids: CASSRQTGTGNEKLFF. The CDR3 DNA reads TGCGCCAGCAGCCGACAGACCGGGACTGGGAATGAAAAACTGTTTTTT.